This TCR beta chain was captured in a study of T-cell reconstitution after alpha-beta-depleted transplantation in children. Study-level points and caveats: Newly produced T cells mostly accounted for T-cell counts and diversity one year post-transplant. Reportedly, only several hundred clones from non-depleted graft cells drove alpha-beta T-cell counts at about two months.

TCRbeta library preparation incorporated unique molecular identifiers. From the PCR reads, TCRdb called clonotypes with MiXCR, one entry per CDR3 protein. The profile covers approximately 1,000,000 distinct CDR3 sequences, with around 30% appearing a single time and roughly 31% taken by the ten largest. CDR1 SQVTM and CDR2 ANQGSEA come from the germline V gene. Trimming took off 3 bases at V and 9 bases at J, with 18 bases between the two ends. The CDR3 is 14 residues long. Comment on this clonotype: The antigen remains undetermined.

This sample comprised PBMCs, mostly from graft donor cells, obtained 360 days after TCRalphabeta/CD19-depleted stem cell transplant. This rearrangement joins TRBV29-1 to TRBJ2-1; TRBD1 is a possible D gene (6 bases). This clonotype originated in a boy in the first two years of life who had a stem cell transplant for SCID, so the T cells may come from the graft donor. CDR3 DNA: TGCAGCGTTGACACCGGGACATTCCGTGGTGAGCAGTTCTTC. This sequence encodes CSVDTGTFRGEQFF.